One sample yielded the 29 T cell receptor beta chains listed below, sequenced in a study of OX40 agonist ivuxolimab in advanced cancers. Measured with immunoSEQ multiplex PCR; TCRdb has only the in-frame clones, and not every one. The table lists approximately 15,000 clones, over 90% of them singletons. The input for sequencing was CD4+ or CD8+ T cells sorted from blood, taken in a trial of the OX40 agonist ivuxolimab. Receptors originate from an adult with an advanced solid tumor such as melanoma, head and neck, liver or kidney cancer.

This chain connects TRBV28 to TRBJ1-4, with D unresolved. V was clipped by 2 bases and J by 7 bases, with 2 bases between them. Germline CDR1 and CDR2: MDHEN and SYDVKM. This CDR3 contains 11 residues. CDR3 loop: CASSLSEKLFF. The CDR3 DNA sequence: TGTGCCAGCAGTTTAAGTGAAAAACTGTTTTTT.

The chain recombines TRBV13 with TRBJ2-7; D gene unclear. With 0 bases removed from V and 5 bases from J, the gap between germline ends came to 11 bases. CDR1 and CDR2 from the germline V gene are PRHDT and FYEKMQ (reference sequence). This CDR3 is built from 14 residues. CDR3 protein: CASSLGIGPHEQYF. DNA for the CDR3: TGTGCCAGCAGCTTAGGTATAGGGCCGCACGAGCAGTACTTC.

V and J are TRBV28 and TRBJ1-1; D unclear. CDR1 MDHEN and CDR2 SYDVKM come from the germline V gene. The ends were cut back, 3 bases at V and 5 bases at J, with 13 bases in the middle. CDR3 length: 14 residues. The CDR3 sequence: CASSFHQLGTEAFF. The CDR3, as DNA: TGTGCCAGCAGTTTCCATCAACTGGGGACTGAAGCTTTCTTT.

V is TRBV19 and J is TRBJ1-1; weak D call: TRBD1 (6 bases). This CDR3 contains 16 residues. CDR1 and CDR2 (germline): LNHDA, SQIVND (reference sequence). V dropped 4 bases and J dropped 1 base, with 16 bases sitting between them. Here the CDR3 DNA reads TGTGCCAGTAGTAGGGGAATAAGGGGGGCGAACACTGAAGCTTTCTTT. This gives the protein CASSRGIRGANTEAFF.

This clone was picked up one time. This chain connects TRBV6-1 to TRBJ2-7, with D unclear. In germline, CDR1 is MNHNS, CDR2 SASEGT. V shed 3 bases and J shed 2 bases, with 14 bases lying between them. The CDR3 consists of 15 residues. The CDR3 spells CASSEEWIVTYEQYF. The CDR3 coding sequence is TGTGCCAGCAGTGAGGAGTGGATAGTCACCTACGAGCAGTACTTC.

This clone was found a few times. This chain uses TRBV4-1 with TRBJ2-7; unclear D gene. This CDR3 is built from 14 residues. The germline CDR1 and CDR2 sequences are MGHRA and YSYEKL. V was clipped by 0 bases and J by 4 bases, with 10 bases between them. The CDR3 spells CASSQDWSRYEQYF. In DNA, the CDR3 is TGCGCCAGCAGCCAAGATTGGTCCAGATACGAGCAGTACTTC.

This clone was observed once. V usage is TRBV29-1 and J usage is TRBJ2-2, with D possibly being TRBD2 (6 bases). V was cut by 3 bases and J by 1 base, with 12 bases left in between. The CDR3 has 15 amino acids. Germline values: CDR1 SQVTM, CDR2 ANQGSEA. The CDR3 spells CSVDGAGLNTGELFF. CDR3 nucleotides: TGCAGCGTTGATGGGGCGGGATTGAACACCGGGGAGCTGTTTTTT.

This chain links TRBV6-8 with TRBJ1-1; TRBD1 is a possible D gene (6 bases). Germline V gene data show CDR1 as MNHGY and CDR2 as SAAAGT. V was cut by 11 bases and J by 8 bases, with 21 bases left in between. The CDR3 has 13 amino acids. The CDR3: CAGKQGIGLEAFF. In DNA form, the CDR3 reads TGTGCCGGAAAACAGGGAATCGGTCTCGAAGCTTTCTTT.

The CDR3 protein is CASSPSGGTDTQYF. For the CDR3, the DNA is TGTGCCAGCAGCCCCAGCGGGGGCACAGATACGCAGTATTTT. The chain employs TRBV7-3 and TRBJ2-3; 7 bases match TRBD2. Losses at the gene ends were 5 bases for V and 1 base for J; bases not matched to a gene: 3. The CDR3 spans 14 residues. Germline CDR1 SGHTA, CDR2 FQGTGA.

The chain has TRBV28 and TRBJ1-3; TRBD1 matches 9 bases. The germline gives CDR1 MDHEN, CDR2 SYDVKM. The ends lost 5 bases at V and 2 bases at J; junction bases unmatched: 7. This CDR3 has 16 residues. The DNA for the CDR3 is TGTGCCAGCAGTCAAGTGACAGGGGGAACTGGAAACACCATATATTTT. Amino acids: CASSQVTGGTGNTIYF.

V gene TRBV7-9 combines with J gene TRBJ2-2, with 7 positions matching TRBD2. The CDR3 has 16 residues. CDR1 and CDR2 (germline): SEHNR, FQNEAQ (reference sequence). The CDR3 sequence is CSSGLAAEKNTGELFF. The CDR3 coding sequence is TGTAGTTCCGGGCTAGCGGCCGAGAAGAACACCGGGGAGCTGTTTTTT.

This clone was recorded only once. The rearrangement joins TRBV5-8 to TRBJ2-7; D uncertain. Germline CDR1 SGHTS, CDR2 YDEGEE. This CDR3 spans 12 amino acids. V lost 0 bases to trimming and J lost 2 bases, with 3 bases between them. This CDR3 reads CASSLDTYEQYF. The CDR3 DNA follows: TGTGCCAGCAGCTTGGATACCTACGAGCAGTACTTC.

This chain connects TRBV5-4 to TRBJ2-5; 8 bases align to TRBD2. With V trimmed by 2 bases and J by 5 bases, 2 bases remained unmatched. CDR3 length: 13 residues. CDR1 is SGHNT, CDR2 YYREEE, per germline (reference sequence). This CDR3 is CASSFSGGETQYF. CDR3 bases: TGTGCCAGCAGCTTTTCGGGGGGGGAGACCCAGTACTTC. Combining the CDR3 with reference TRBV5-4 and TRBJ2-5 gives the whole variable domain ETGVTQSPTHLIKTRGQQVTLRCSSQSGHNTVSWYQQALGQGPQFIFQYYREEENGRGNFPPRFSGLQFPNYSSELNVNALELDDSALYLCASSFSGGETQYFGPGTRLLVL.

This clone was recorded only once. The V and J genes are TRBV10-1 and TRBJ1-1; perhaps TRBD1 as D (5 bases). In germline, CDR1 is WNHNN, CDR2 SYGVQD (reference sequence). The CDR3 covers 12 residues. Trimming stripped 7 bases from V and 1 base from J, with 7 bases between. The CDR3 DNA is TGCGCCAGCAAACAGGCGAACACTGAAGCTTTCTTT. Its translation is CASKQANTEAFF.

The rearrangement uses TRBV28 and TRBJ2-7; D is unclear. The CDR3 extends over 13 amino acids. The V end was cut by 2 bases, the J end by 1 base, with 6 bases between. Germline V gene sequence: CDR1 MDHEN, CDR2 SYDVKM. CDR3 sequence: CASSLDGSYEQYF. DNA of the CDR3: TGTGCCAGCAGTTTAGACGGATCCTACGAGCAGTACTTC.

The chain employs TRBV5-1 and TRBJ2-1, with D tentatively TRBD1 (6 bases). Between the trimmed V and J ends, which lost 2 bases and 6 bases, there was a span of 9 bases. This CDR3 has 13 amino acids. The germline gives CDR1 SGHRS, CDR2 YFSETQ. The CDR3 loop reads CASSFQQGNEQFF. In nucleotides, the CDR3 is TGCGCCAGCAGCTTCCAACAGGGCAATGAGCAGTTCTTC.

This clone has only one observation. This chain joins TRBV28 and TRBJ2-7, with 9 positions matching TRBD2. Trimming at V came to 4 bases and at J to 1 base, leaving 5 bases not matched to a gene. The CDR3 has 15 residues. Germline V CDR1 and CDR2: MDHEN, SYDVKM. CDR3 sequence reads: CASSSRTSESYEQYF. The CDR3 nucleotides are TGTGCCAGCAGTTCCCGGACTAGCGAGTCCTACGAGCAGTACTTC.

This chain links TRBV19 with TRBJ2-7; D is uncertain. Germline CDR1 reads LNHDA; CDR2 reads SQIVND (reference sequence). The CDR3 runs to 13 residues. Trimming took 5 bases from V and 1 from J, leaving 9 bases between them. CDR3: CASSSGLSYEQYF. The CDR3 nucleotides read TGTGCCAGTAGTTCTGGGCTTTCCTACGAGCAGTACTTC.

The chain is built from TRBV11-2 and TRBJ2-1, with no clear D. The germline V gene encodes CDR1 SGHAT and CDR2 FQNNGV. CDR3 length equals 11 residues. The ends were cut back, 4 bases at V and 8 bases at J, with 6 bases in the middle. The CDR3 protein is CASSSGHEQFF. The CDR3 DNA is TGTGCCAGCAGCTCCGGGCATGAGCAGTTCTTC.

The chain employs TRBV5-6 and TRBJ2-1; 11 bases line up with TRBD2. The length of the CDR3 is 14 residues. V lost 4 bases, J lost 6 bases, and 3 bases stayed unmatched. Germline V gives CDR1 SGHDT, CDR2 YYEEEE. In DNA, the CDR3 is TGTGCCAGCAGCGTGACTAGCGGGATCAATGAGCAGTTCTTC. The encoded protein is CASSVTSGINEQFF. The entire variable domain, with the rest obtained from reference TRBV5-6 and TRBJ2-1, is as follows: DAGVTQSPTHLIKTRGQQVTLRCSPKSGHDTVSWYQQALGQGPQFIFQYYEEEERQRGNFPDRFSGHQFPNYSSELNVNALLLGDSALYLCASSVTSGINEQFFGPGTRLTVL.

This chain uses TRBV10-3 with TRBJ2-7; possibly TRBD2 for D (6 bases). The CDR3 totals 15 residues. Germline CDR1 reads ENHRY; CDR2 reads SYGVKD. Trimming took 0 bases from V and 0 from J, leaving 9 bases between them. CDR3 amino acids: CAISESVGSSYEQYF. The DNA for the CDR3 is TGTGCCATCAGTGAGTCGGTCGGGAGCTCCTACGAGCAGTACTTC.

The genes are TRBV4-3 and TRBJ1-5, with D unresolved. The ends were cut back, 4 bases at V and 5 bases at J, with 18 bases in the middle. Germline loops: CDR1 LGHNA, CDR2 YSLEER. The CDR3 consists of 16 residues. The CDR3 loop is CASSPEWLRYDQPQHF. CDR3 nucleotides: TGCGCCAGCAGCCCCGAATGGTTACGGTACGATCAGCCCCAGCATTTT.

This clone was counted a few times. This CDR3 reads CASSQEGEIPYGYTF. The CDR3 region has the DNA TGCGCCAGCAGCCAAGAAGGGGAGATTCCCTACGGCTACACCTTC. The V call is TRBV4-1, the J call TRBJ1-2, with a possible D match to TRBD1 (5 bases). The CDR3 is made up of 15 amino acids. V lost 0 bases, J lost 8 bases, and 16 bases lay in between. Germline V gene data show CDR1 as MGHRA and CDR2 as YSYEKL.

The chain is built from TRBV7-9 and TRBJ2-2; no clear D gene. Germline V gene lookup returns CDR1 SEHNR and CDR2 FQNEAQ (reference sequence). The V gene lost 9 bases and the J gene lost 0 bases, with 14 bases spanning the gap. CDR3 length: 15 residues. The CDR3 is CASIQHQPNTGELFF. DNA of the CDR3: TGTGCCAGTATACAACACCAGCCGAACACCGGGGAGCTGTTTTTT.

The chain combines TRBV7-9 with TRBJ2-1, with 8 bases fitting TRBD2. There are 14 residues in the CDR3. The germline gives CDR1 SEHNR, CDR2 FQNEAQ (reference sequence). The V segment lost 11 bases and the J segment 8 bases; nucleotides outside the gene matches: 14. The CDR3: CAVGREGPEHEQFF. CDR3 DNA sequence: TGTGCCGTTGGCCGGGAGGGCCCCGAGCATGAGCAGTTCTTC.

This clone was found once. This sequence joins TRBV27 and TRBJ2-1; D call uncertain. Looked up from germline, CDR1 is MNHEY and CDR2 is SMNVEV (reference sequence). V was clipped by 5 bases and J by 4 bases, with 12 bases between them. There are 14 residues in the CDR3. The CDR3 here is CASSIVAAYNEQFF. In DNA form, the CDR3 reads TGTGCCAGCAGTATCGTAGCTGCGTACAATGAGCAGTTCTTC.

The chain combines TRBV4-3 with TRBJ2-3, with no clear D. Trimming removed 1 base at V and 3 bases at J, with 8 bases between. The CDR3 sequence is 14 residues long. From germline, CDR1 is LGHNA and CDR2 YSLEER. The chain's CDR3 is CASSQAFLTDTQYF. The CDR3 region has the DNA TGCGCCAGCAGCCAAGCGTTTCTGACAGATACGCAGTATTTT.

This clone occurred once. V and J are TRBV27 and TRBJ2-3; 8 nucleotides line up with TRBD2. V shed 5 bases, J shed 2 bases, and the junction held 12 bases outside the gene matches. Germline V gene lookup returns CDR1 MNHEY and CDR2 SMNVEV (reference sequence). The CDR3 totals 17 residues. In DNA, the CDR3 is TGTGCCAGCAGTCCACCTCAGCGGGAGCCATACACAGATACGCAGTATTTT. Protein: CASSPPQREPYTDTQYF.

There are a few counts of this clone. This rearrangement joins TRBV6-1 to TRBJ1-1; TRBD1 aligns across 7 bases. The CDR3 contains 15 residues. Germline loops: CDR1 MNHNS, CDR2 SASEGT. J gave up 4 bases and V 6 bases, and 11 bases lay outside the gene matches. The CDR3 region is CASSPGQWSGTEAFF. DNA of the CDR3: TGTGCCAGCAGCCCGGGACAGTGGTCAGGCACTGAAGCTTTCTTT.